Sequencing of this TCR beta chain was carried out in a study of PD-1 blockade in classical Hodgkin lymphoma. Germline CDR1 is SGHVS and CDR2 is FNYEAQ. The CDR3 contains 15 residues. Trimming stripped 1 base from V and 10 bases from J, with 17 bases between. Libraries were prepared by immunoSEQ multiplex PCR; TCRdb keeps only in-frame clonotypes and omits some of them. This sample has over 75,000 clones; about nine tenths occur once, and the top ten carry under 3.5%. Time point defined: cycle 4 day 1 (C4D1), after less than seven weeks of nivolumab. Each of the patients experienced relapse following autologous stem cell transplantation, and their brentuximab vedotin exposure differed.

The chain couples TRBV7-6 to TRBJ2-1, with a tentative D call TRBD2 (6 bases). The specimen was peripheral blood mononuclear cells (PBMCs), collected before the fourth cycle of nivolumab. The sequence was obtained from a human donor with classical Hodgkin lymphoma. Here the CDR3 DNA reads TGTGCCAGCAGCTTAGGGGGGTTGCTAGCGCGGGAGCAGTTCTTC. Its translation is CASSLGGLLAREQFF.